The clone carrying this TCR beta chain was observed once. The antigen remains unidentified. The CDR3 is made up of 14 amino acids. V shed 3 bases and J shed 4 bases, with 15 bases lying between them. The germline V gene has CDR1 SQVTM and CDR2 ANQGSEA. The data belong to a study of CD8+ T cells in alopecia areata. At the level of the study: Scoring of severity for treated patients was based on percentage of affected scalp area.

Treatment defined: oral pan-JAK inhibitor, 5-10 mg twice daily. T lymphocytes (CD4+ and CD8+) were sorted from PBMCs. In each case, RNA was isolated and then reverse transcribed into cDNA as the sequencing template. Assay: immunoSEQ multiplex PCR; the TCRdb copy retains only in-frame clones and omits some. The sample has 210,000 or so clones; around 65% are singletons. Study-level results: Having just one nonresponder leaves the connection between baseline CD8+ expansion and response unresolved. Amid tofacitinib therapy, many expanded lesional clones stayed present in scalp and blood.

The chain recombines TRBV29-1 with TRBJ1-2, with D possibly TRBD1 on 5 matching bases. The sequence was obtained from a human donor with alopecia areata. The input for sequencing was CD4+ T cells sorted from blood, taken around week 46, from a patient treated with tofacitinib. In nucleotides, the CDR3 is TGCAGCGTTGACAAGGGGCGCGAAGGCTATGGCTACACCTTC. This sequence encodes CSVDKGREGYGYTF.